The 10 T cell receptor beta chains listed next were all sequenced from one sample in a study of blood T cell repertoires in COVID-19. Assay: immunoSEQ multiplex PCR; the TCRdb copy retains only in-frame clones and omits some. The sample shows roughly 160,000 clones, more than 75% of them seen only once. Sequenced input: peripheral blood. These receptors were taken from a woman in her 50s with COVID-19, enrolled during active disease.

This chain connects TRBV24-1 to TRBJ1-2; 9 bases fit TRBD1. There are 16 residues in the CDR3. V was clipped by 3 bases and J by 4 bases; unmatched bases: 8. Germline V CDR1 and CDR2: KGHDR, SFDVKD. CDR3 in amino acids: CATSDTRTGDSYGYTF. For the CDR3, the DNA is TGTGCCACCAGTGATACTCGGACAGGGGACTCCTATGGCTACACCTTC.

This rearrangement joins TRBV6-5 to TRBJ2-7; D may be TRBD1 (6 bases). V was shortened by 10 bases and J by 2 bases, with 15 bases between the two germline ends. This CDR3 contains 13 residues. Germline V lookup: CDR1 MNHEY, CDR2 SVGAGI. CDR3 protein: CATSGTSAYEQYF. As DNA, the CDR3 is TGTGCCACCTCCGGGACATCGGCCTACGAGCAGTACTTC.

This rearrangement joins TRBV5-5 to TRBJ2-7; possible D gene TRBD2, 7 bases. V lost 4 bases to trimming and J lost 6 bases, with 17 bases between them. The length of the CDR3 is 14 residues. Germline V gene lookup returns CDR1 SGHKS and CDR2 YYEKEE (reference sequence). The CDR3 region is CASSPEGGGVEQYF. In nucleotides, the CDR3 is TGTGCCAGCAGCCCGGAGGGGGGGGGCGTCGAGCAGTACTTC.

This clone was counted between two and nine times. This chain uses TRBV10-1 with TRBJ1-5; the D is unclear. Germline V gene lookup returns CDR1 WNHNN and CDR2 SYGVQD (reference sequence). V was shortened by 2 bases and J by 9 bases, with 14 bases between the two germline ends. This CDR3 is built from 14 residues. CDR3 loop: CASSEQRDIGPQHF. DNA of the CDR3: TGCGCCAGCAGTGAGCAGAGAGACATCGGGCCCCAGCATTTT.

J is TRBJ2-7 and V is TRBV6-5; TRBD1 is a possible D gene (6 bases). The CDR3 extends over 14 amino acids. Looked up from germline, CDR1 is MNHEY and CDR2 is SVGAGI. Between the trimmed V and J ends, which lost 6 bases and 5 bases, there was a span of 17 bases. The chain's CDR3 is CASSQLQGTDEQYF. The CDR3, as DNA: TGTGCCAGCAGCCAGCTCCAGGGGACCGACGAGCAGTACTTC.

The chain links TRBV7-6 to TRBJ2-6; D uncertain. Trimming took 5 bases from V and 2 from J, leaving 10 bases between them. The germline CDR1 and CDR2 sequences are SGHVS and FNYEAQ. There are 15 residues in the CDR3. CDR3 sequence reads: CASSPTVAGANVLTF. CDR3 sequence (DNA): TGTGCCAGCAGCCCTACGGTGGCTGGGGCCAACGTCCTGACTTTC.

J is TRBJ1-5 and V is TRBV30, with 7 bases matching TRBD1. The CDR3 is 14 amino acids. From germline, CDR1 is GTSNPN and CDR2 SVGIG (reference sequence). The CDR3 spells CAAARGPDNQPQHF. CDR3 coding DNA: TGTGCGGCTGCGAGGGGGCCGGACAATCAGCCCCAGCATTTT.

The gene calls are TRBV27 and TRBJ2-3, with TRBD2 as a possible D gene (6 bases). The V and J ends lost 6 bases and 7 bases respectively, with 23 bases between them. Per germline, CDR1 MNHEY and CDR2 SMNVEV (reference sequence). The CDR3 totals 16 residues. The CDR3 DNA reads TGTGCCAGCAGGCGAGCGGGTCCTGAGAAGGGATATACGCAGTATTTT. Residues: CASRRAGPEKGYTQYF.

The rearrangement links TRBV27 to TRBJ2-1; 10 nucleotides match TRBD1. The V gene end was trimmed by 6 bases and the J gene end by 7 bases; junction bases not matched to a gene: 3. This CDR3 contains 13 residues. In germline, CDR1 is MNHEY, CDR2 SMNVEV (reference sequence). The CDR3 DNA sequence: TGTGCCAGCAGCCGACAGGGGGCGAATGAGCAGTTCTTC. Translation gives CASSRQGANEQFF.

This chain joins TRBV4-3 and TRBJ2-7; no firm D call. This CDR3 is built from 16 residues. Germline CDR1 reads LGHNA; CDR2 reads YSLEER. V was pared by 0 bases and J by 3 bases, with 15 bases between. The CDR3 DNA reads TGCGCCAGCAGCCAAGACTACCCCCTGAGGAACTACGAGCAGTACTTC. Protein sequence: CASSQDYPLRNYEQYF.